Each of the 27 T cell receptor beta chains below was sequenced from the same sample in a study of regulatory T cells in long-lasting Graves disease. The TCR beta library used iRepertoire HTBI primers with Arm-PCR amplification of CDR3. MiXCR, run by TCRdb on the multiplex PCR reads, gives a single entry per CDR3 protein. The repertoire holds hundreds of thousands of distinct CDR3 sequences, with roughly 13% as singletons. The time point is: newly diagnosed GD, antithyroid drugs for less than 3 months. Following extraction of RNA from PBMCs, that RNA was used to make the TCR library. Another study also made use of these data, one on T cells in Graves' hyperthyroidism and ophthalmopathy.

Source: peripheral blood mononuclear cells (PBMCs), taken at new diagnosis, from a patient treated with antithyroid drugs. The source of these receptors is a man aged 25 to 40 with Graves disease.

This clonotype showed up just a few times. The V and J genes are TRBV19 and TRBJ2-1; 7 positions match TRBD2. From germline, CDR1 is LNHDA and CDR2 SQIVND (reference sequence). Trimming at V came to 7 bases and at J to 5 bases, leaving 5 bases not matched to a gene. The CDR3 spans 13 residues. CDR3 in DNA: TGTGCCAGTATCAGCCTAGCGGACAATGAGCAGTTCTTC. Encoded protein: CASISLADNEQFF.

This clonotype was counted many times. The V and J genes are TRBV10-3 and TRBJ2-5, with no clear D. V was pared by 3 bases and J by 1 base, with 6 bases between. This CDR3 is 13 amino acids long. Germline CDR1 ENHRY, CDR2 SYGVKD. Here the CDR3 reads CAISEQFQETQYF. CDR3 DNA sequence: TGTGCCATCAGTGAACAGTTCCAAGAGACCCAGTACTTC.

There are a few counts of this clonotype. The V and J genes are TRBV27 and TRBJ2-6; D may be TRBD2 (5 bases). Trimming pared 2 bases from V and 0 bases from J, leaving 11 bases between. CDR3 size: 17 residues. The germline V gene encodes CDR1 MNHEY and CDR2 SMNVEV (reference sequence). The CDR3 region has the DNA TGTGCCAGCAGTTTAACGGCCGGGGACTCTGGGGCCAACGTCCTGACTTTC. The encoded protein is CASSLTAGDSGANVLTF.

The sample holds a few counts of this clonotype. J is TRBJ1-3 and V is TRBV9, with TRBD1 as a possible D gene (5 bases). The CDR3 covers 15 residues. Per germline, CDR1 SGDLS and CDR2 YYNGEE. The V end lost 9 bases, the J end lost 3 bases, and 19 bases lay between the germline ends. The CDR3 nucleotides read TGTGCCACTAGTCCCCACCTCGACAGTGGAAACACCATATATTTT. Encoded protein: CATSPHLDSGNTIYF.

A few counts support this clonotype. The chain uses TRBV4-1 and TRBJ2-2; no firm D call. Germline loops: CDR1 MGHRA, CDR2 YSYEKL. The CDR3 loop spans 20 amino acids. Trimming cost V 1 base and J 0 bases, with 21 bases left between them. As DNA, the CDR3 is TGCGCCAGCAGCCAAGGGATCTTCAGGAAAACTCCCTCGAACACCGGGGAGCTGTTTTTT. It is translated as CASSQGIFRKTPSNTGELFF.

This clonotype was detected a few times. The chain employs TRBV6-5 and TRBJ1-1, with D possibly matching TRBD1 (6 bases). V shed 2 bases and J shed 7 bases, with 11 bases lying between them. The CDR3 is 13 residues long. The germline V gene has CDR1 MNHEY and CDR2 SVGAGI. The CDR3 nucleotides read TGTGCCAGCAGTTACACAGAGGGGGGTGAAGCTTTCTTT. Protein: CASSYTEGGEAFF.

This clonotype was seen many times. V usage is TRBV7-9 and J usage is TRBJ2-5, with D possibly TRBD2 on 5 matching bases. The germline CDR1 and CDR2 sequences are SEHNR and FQNEAQ (reference sequence). The CDR3 consists of 16 residues. V was trimmed by 1 base and J by 4 bases, leaving 16 bases between them. CDR3 loop: CASSLGWRAPGETQYF. CDR3 nucleotides: TGTGCCAGCAGCTTAGGATGGCGGGCGCCGGGAGAGACCCAGTACTTC.

CDR3 in DNA: TGCAGCGGGGGGGGGGGACAGGGAGCAGATACGCAGTATTTT. This gives the protein CSGGGGQGADTQYF. The genes are TRBV29-1 and TRBJ2-3; 9 bases are shared with TRBD1. J lost 4 bases, V lost 7 bases, and 9 bases had no gene match. CDR1 is SQVTM, CDR2 ANQGSEA, per germline. The CDR3 sequence is 14 residues long.

This clonotype was observed a handful of times. CDR3 sequence reads: CSASRGGSNQPQHF. The CDR3 DNA follows: TGCAGTGCTAGTCGGGGGGGTAGCAATCAGCCCCAGCATTTT. V usage is TRBV20-1 and J usage is TRBJ1-5; a weak D match, TRBD1 (5 bases). The V and J ends lost 3 bases and 0 bases respectively, with 9 bases between them. This CDR3 has 14 residues. Germline values: CDR1 DFQATT, CDR2 SNEGSKA (reference sequence).

In this sample, this clonotype turned up a few times. V usage is TRBV19 and J usage is TRBJ2-1, with unresolved D. The V end was cut by 2 bases, the J end by 10 bases, with 9 bases between. CDR3 length: 12 residues. In germline, CDR1 is LNHDA, CDR2 SQIVND (reference sequence). DNA for the CDR3: TGTGCCAGTAGTATAAGGATAGCCGAGCAGTTCTTC. It translates to CASSIRIAEQFF.

The J gene is TRBJ2-1, the V gene TRBV10-1; 7 nucleotides match TRBD2. Germline CDR1 WNHNN, CDR2 SYGVQD (reference sequence). V trimming: 7 bases; J trimming: 0 bases; junction bases outside the gene matches: 6. The CDR3 is made up of 15 amino acids. CDR3 residues: CASTRAGRSYNEQFF. CDR3 in DNA: TGCGCCAGCACCCGAGCGGGACGCTCCTACAATGAGCAGTTCTTC.

This clonotype was seen ten or more times. This chain uses TRBV7-9 with TRBJ2-1, with 9 bases aligning to TRBD2. Per germline, CDR1 SEHNR and CDR2 FQNEAQ (reference sequence). J lost 8 bases, V lost 5 bases, and 7 bases had no gene match. The CDR3 extends over 14 amino acids. The CDR3 sequence: CASSISGRGDEQFF. The CDR3 nucleotides read TGTGCCAGCAGCATTAGCGGGAGAGGGGATGAGCAGTTCTTC.

The table lists this clonotype with many counts. The gene calls are TRBV3-1 and TRBJ2-1; TRBD1 or TRBD2 may be the D gene (5 bases each). The CDR3 loop spans 15 amino acids. The germline V and J ends were trimmed by 0 bases and 3 bases, with 9 bases remaining between them. CDR1 and CDR2 (germline): LGHDT, YNNKEL (reference sequence). The DNA of the CDR3 is TGTGCCAGCAGCCAAGATCGAGGGGACTACAATGAGCAGTTCTTC. Protein: CASSQDRGDYNEQFF.

The chain combines TRBV7-7 with TRBJ2-1; D call uncertain. The V gene lost 1 base and the J gene lost 9 bases, with 10 bases spanning the gap. The germline gives CDR1 SSHAT, CDR2 FNYEAQ (reference sequence). This CDR3 comprises 13 residues. Written as DNA, the CDR3 is TGTGCCAGCAGCTTAGTTGCTAGTCGTGAGCAGTTCTTC. Translation gives CASSLVASREQFF.

This clonotype was recorded a few times. In DNA form, the CDR3 reads TGCAGCGTCCATCGGGCCCTTAGCACAGATACGCAGTATTTT. Its translation is CSVHRALSTDTQYF. The J gene is TRBJ2-3, the V gene TRBV29-1, with D unresolved. Trimming shortened V by 6 bases and J by 0 bases, and 13 bases separated the two germline ends. Germline values: CDR1 SQVTM, CDR2 ANQGSEA. This CDR3 spans 14 amino acids.

On this clonotype: A clone one base away is much larger, so this may be a read error. This chain joins TRBV5-1 and TRBJ2-1, with 11 bases that match TRBD2. Germline-derived CDR1 and CDR2 are SGHRS and YFSETQ. The CDR3 totals 17 residues. CDR3 residues: CASTRPGLAASYNAQFF. In DNA form, the CDR3 reads TGCGCCAGCACCAGACCGGGACTAGCGGCTTCCTACAATGCGCAGTTCTTC.

In this sample, this clonotype turned up many times. The gene calls are TRBV2 and TRBJ2-3, with D unresolved. The CDR3 totals 11 residues. CDR1 and CDR2 (germline): SNHLY, FYNNEI. V was clipped by 4 bases and J by 6 bases, with 5 bases between them. CDR3 sequence reads: CASSAEDTQYF. As DNA, the CDR3 is TGTGCCAGCAGTGCCGAGGATACGCAGTATTTT.

This chain links TRBV5-6 with TRBJ2-2; 9 bases line up with TRBD1. Germline CDR1 SGHDT, CDR2 YYEEEE. Losses at the gene ends were 2 bases for V and 7 bases for J; bases not matched to a gene: 6. CDR3 size: 15 residues. This chain's CDR3 is CASSFGTGFGGELFF. In DNA form, the CDR3 reads TGTGCCAGCAGCTTCGGGACAGGGTTTGGCGGGGAGCTGTTTTTT. The whole variable domain, filled in from reference TRBV5-6 and TRBJ2-2, reads DAGVTQSPTHLIKTRGQQVTLRCSPKSGHDTVSWYQQALGQGPQFIFQYYEEEERQRGNFPDRFSGHQFPNYSSELNVNALLLGDSALYLCASSFGTGFGGELFFGEGSRLTVL.

At least ten counts were recorded for this clonotype. V usage is TRBV11-2 and J usage is TRBJ2-3; D is unclear. Germline CDR1 reads SGHAT; CDR2 reads FQNNGV. V shed 0 bases and J shed 6 bases, with 10 bases lying between them. The CDR3 extends over 14 amino acids. CDR3 in amino acids: CASSLEVLGDTQYF. The CDR3 DNA sequence: TGTGCCAGCAGCTTAGAGGTCCTCGGGGATACGCAGTATTTT.

Many counts were recorded for this clonotype. This chain links TRBV11-1 with TRBJ2-7, with 9 bases identical to TRBD2. Germline lookup yields CDR1 SGHAT and CDR2 FQDESV (reference sequence). The CDR3 is made up of 16 amino acids. With 0 bases clipped from V and 4 bases from J, the junction kept 7 bases outside the gene matches. This chain's CDR3 is CASSLALGGRVYEQYF. The CDR3 nucleotides read TGTGCCAGCAGCTTAGCCCTCGGCGGGAGGGTATACGAGCAGTACTTC.

This clonotype turned up a few times. V usage is TRBV2 and J usage is TRBJ2-7, with D possibly matching TRBD2 (5 bases). The V and J ends lost 6 bases and 5 bases respectively, with 5 bases between them. The CDR3 extends over 10 amino acids. The germline gives CDR1 SNHLY, CDR2 FYNNEI. The CDR3 nucleotides read TGTGCCAGCAGGCGGGACGAGCAGTACTTC. Amino acid sequence: CASRRDEQYF.

This clonotype was seen many times. This chain links TRBV13 with TRBJ1-2; D remains ambiguous. From germline, CDR1 is PRHDT and CDR2 FYEKMQ (reference sequence). V lost 5 bases and J lost 4, with 8 bases in between. The CDR3 sequence is 12 residues long. The CDR3 protein is CASSASGYGYTF. The CDR3 coding sequence is TGTGCCAGCAGCGCCTCAGGCTATGGCTACACCTTC.

With regard to this clonotype: One junction end disagrees with the germline gene, perhaps due to a read error. The chain is built from TRBV6-1 and TRBJ2-7; 8 bases line up with TRBD2. This CDR3 is 13 amino acids long. Germline V CDR1 and CDR2: MNHNS, SASEGT. CDR3 sequence reads: CASSIAGPYERYF. CDR3 in DNA: TGTGCCAGCAGTATAGCGGGGCCCTACGAGCGGTACTTC.

The CDR3: CASSSRTENYGYTF. In DNA, the CDR3 is TGTGCCAGCAGCTCGCGGACGGAAAACTATGGCTACACCTTC. The chain recombines TRBV3-1 with TRBJ1-2; D remains unclear. The CDR3 covers 14 residues. Germline V gene lookup returns CDR1 LGHDT and CDR2 YNNKEL (reference sequence). Trimming cost V 5 bases and J 2 bases, with 12 bases left between them.

A remark on this clonotype: A much larger clone sits a single nucleotide away, making a read error possible. No conserved phenylalanine or tryptophan ends this CDR3, so it is likely a read error. The rearrangement joins TRBV6-1 to TRBJ2-5, with D perhaps assigned TRBD1 or TRBD2 (5 bases each). The length of the CDR3 is 14 residues. V lost 3 bases and J lost 0, with 8 bases in between. Looked up from germline, CDR1 is MNHNS and CDR2 is SASEGT. Here the CDR3 DNA reads TGTGCCAGCAGTGACGGGACGTACCAAGAGACCCAGTACCTC. It encodes CASSDGTYQETQYL.

Points on this clonotype: A clone one base away is much larger, so this may be a read error. Likely a read error: the CDR3 ends without its conserved phenylalanine or tryptophan. The genes are TRBV10-3 and TRBJ1-1; D is ambiguous. Between the trimmed V and J ends, which lost 0 bases and 5 bases, there was a span of 10 bases. Germline CDR1 reads ENHRY; CDR2 reads SYGVKD. The CDR3 extends over 14 amino acids. In DNA, the CDR3 is TGTGCCATCAGTGAGTCGAAGGGCAGAACTGAAGCTTTCCTT. Encoded protein: CAISESKGRTEAFL.

This clonotype was detected ten times or more. CDR3 in amino acids: CASRHHPRSGAGGEQYF. The CDR3, as DNA: TGTGCCAGCAGACACCACCCCAGGAGCGGGGCAGGAGGGGAGCAGTACTTC. V and J are TRBV2 and TRBJ2-7; TRBD2 agrees at 7 bases. This CDR3 comprises 17 residues. With V trimmed by 6 bases and J by 7 bases, 21 bases remained unmatched. Germline V gene sequence: CDR1 SNHLY, CDR2 FYNNEI.